These T cell receptor beta chains were read from a single sample in a study of blood T cell repertoires in COVID-19. Data came from immunoSEQ multiplex PCR; TCRdb stores just in-frame clones and leaves some out. Of roughly 440,000 clones in the sample, about 91% were seen once. The specimen was peripheral blood. The receptors were gathered from a woman in her fifties or sixties with COVID-19, enrolled during active disease. Each CDR3 is given with its conserved first and last residue. The order of the fields is CDR3 protein, CDR3 DNA, D gene, J gene, clone size, V gene. D genes are given only for firm matches. Some rows have no size entry. The others give once, few or many, or a class for an expanded clone.

cdr3_aa: CASSLRGSYEQYF
cdr3_nt: TGTGCCAGCAGTCTGAGGGGGTCCTACGAGCAGTACTTC
d_call: .
j_call: TRBJ2-7
clone_size: .
v_call: TRBV27

cdr3_aa: CASSVTLGGGTDTQYF
cdr3_nt: TGCGCCAGCAGTGTGACGTTGGGCGGGGGCACAGATACGCAGTATTTT
d_call: .
j_call: TRBJ2-3
clone_size: .
v_call: TRBV5-1

cdr3_aa: CASSQVRGLETQYF
cdr3_nt: TGTGCCAGCAGCCAAGTAAGGGGGCTAGAGACCCAGTACTTC
d_call: TRBD1
j_call: TRBJ2-5
clone_size: .
v_call: TRBV3-1/TRBV3-2

cdr3_aa: CASSLAGWDNSPLHF
cdr3_nt: TGCGCCAGCAGCTTGGCCGGGTGGGATAATTCACCCCTCCACTTT
d_call: .
j_call: TRBJ1-6
clone_size: .
v_call: TRBV5-1

cdr3_aa: CASSSTGPHSGNTIYF
cdr3_nt: TGTGCCAGCAGTTCGACAGGACCTCACTCTGGAAACACCATATATTTT
d_call: .
j_call: TRBJ1-3
clone_size: .
v_call: TRBV6-2/TRBV6-3

cdr3_aa: CASSFSGLASETQYF
cdr3_nt: TGTGCCAGCAGTTTCAGTGGACTAGCGTCAGAGACCCAGTACTTC
d_call: TRBD2
j_call: TRBJ2-5
clone_size: .
v_call: TRBV28

cdr3_aa: CASSFLPSGELFF
cdr3_nt: TGTGCCAGCAGCTTTCTCCCCTCCGGGGAGCTGTTTTTT
d_call: .
j_call: TRBJ2-2
clone_size: once
v_call: TRBV7-3

cdr3_aa: CASSTRDGYTF
cdr3_nt: TGTGCCAGCAGCACCCGGGATGGCTACACCTTC
d_call: .
j_call: TRBJ1-2
clone_size: .
v_call: TRBV9

cdr3_aa: CASSVTGGAGTGELFF
cdr3_nt: TGCGCCAGCAGCGTCACAGGGGGCGCGGGGACCGGGGAGCTGTTTTTT
d_call: TRBD1
j_call: TRBJ2-2
clone_size: .
v_call: TRBV5-1

cdr3_aa: CASSPRQDREEKLFF
cdr3_nt: TGTGCCAGCTCACCACGGCAGGACAGGGAAGAAAAACTGTTTTTT
d_call: TRBD1
j_call: TRBJ1-4
clone_size: .
v_call: TRBV18

cdr3_aa: CASSLELRAYEQYF
cdr3_nt: TGTGCCAGCAGCTTGGAACTGAGGGCCTACGAGCAGTACTTC
d_call: .
j_call: TRBJ2-7
clone_size: .
v_call: TRBV5-6

cdr3_aa: CASSQESGGMDYGYTF
cdr3_nt: TGCGCCAGCAGCCAAGAGTCGGGAGGGATGGACTATGGCTACACCTTC
d_call: .
j_call: TRBJ1-2
clone_size: .
v_call: TRBV4-1

cdr3_aa: CASSPYPNQPQHF
cdr3_nt: TGTGCCAGCAGCCCCTACCCCAATCAGCCCCAGCATTTT
d_call: .
j_call: TRBJ1-5
clone_size: few
v_call: TRBV3-1/TRBV3-2

cdr3_aa: CASSPGSLYNEQFF
cdr3_nt: TGCGCCAGCAGCCCAGGATCCTTGTACAATGAGCAGTTCTTC
d_call: .
j_call: TRBJ2-1
clone_size: .
v_call: TRBV4-1

cdr3_aa: CASSTDRERSGNPAYEQYF
cdr3_nt: TGTGCCAGCAGCACGGACAGGGAGCGGTCCGGGAATCCAGCCTACGAGCAGTACTTC
d_call: TRBD1
j_call: TRBJ2-7
clone_size: .
v_call: TRBV5-8

cdr3_aa: CATSRIREAGAQYF
cdr3_nt: TGTGCCACCAGCAGGATCAGGGAGGCCGGGGCGCAGTATTTT
d_call: .
j_call: TRBJ2-3
clone_size: once
v_call: TRBV15

cdr3_aa: CASSLSRGGYHGYTF
cdr3_nt: TGTGCCAGCAGTTTATCAAGGGGCGGATATCATGGCTACACCTTC
d_call: .
j_call: TRBJ1-2
clone_size: once
v_call: TRBV27

cdr3_aa: CASSLGLAEREQYF
cdr3_nt: TGCGCCAGCAGCTTGGGACTAGCGGAACGGGAGCAGTACTTC
d_call: TRBD2
j_call: TRBJ2-7
clone_size: .
v_call: TRBV5-1

cdr3_aa: CASRKGQSSYEQYF
cdr3_nt: TGTGCCAGCAGGAAGGGACAGAGCTCCTACGAGCAGTACTTC
d_call: TRBD1
j_call: TRBJ2-7
clone_size: .
v_call: TRBV7-2

cdr3_aa: CASREPSGELFF
cdr3_nt: TGTGCCAGCCGGGAGCCTAGCGGGGAGCTGTTTTTT
d_call: .
j_call: TRBJ2-2
clone_size: .
v_call: TRBV6-5

cdr3_aa: CAWRKGAVRSF
cdr3_nt: TGTGCCTGGCGGAAGGGGGCGGTGAGGTCTTTC
d_call: TRBD1
j_call: TRBJ2-7
clone_size: .
v_call: TRBV30

cdr3_aa: CASSLLGARNQPQHF
cdr3_nt: TGCGCCAGCAGCTTGCTAGGGGCCCGCAATCAGCCCCAGCATTTT
d_call: .
j_call: TRBJ1-5
clone_size: .
v_call: TRBV5-1

cdr3_aa: CASSSGQHSGNTIYF
cdr3_nt: TGTGCCAGCAGTTCGGGACAGCACTCTGGAAACACCATATATTTT
d_call: TRBD1
j_call: TRBJ1-3
clone_size: .
v_call: TRBV25-1

cdr3_aa: CASPHRTNRDYGYTF
cdr3_nt: TGTGCCAGCCCCCATAGGACTAATCGGGACTATGGCTACACCTTC
d_call: .
j_call: TRBJ1-2
clone_size: .
v_call: TRBV27

cdr3_aa: CASSNAGTGGETQYF
cdr3_nt: TGTGCCAGTAGTAATGCCGGGACAGGGGGAGAGACCCAGTACTTC
d_call: TRBD1
j_call: TRBJ2-5
clone_size: .
v_call: TRBV19

cdr3_aa: CASTSPGLNYGYTF
cdr3_nt: TGTGCCAGCACCTCTCCAGGGCTCAACTATGGCTACACCTTC
d_call: .
j_call: TRBJ1-2
clone_size: .
v_call: TRBV7-9

cdr3_aa: CAWSARTGRHQPQHF
cdr3_nt: TGTGCCTGGAGCGCTCGGACAGGGCGCCATCAGCCCCAGCATTTT
d_call: TRBD1
j_call: TRBJ1-5
clone_size: .
v_call: TRBV30

cdr3_aa: CASSQAGGNQPQHF
cdr3_nt: TGTGCCAGCAGCCAAGCAGGGGGGAATCAGCCCCAGCATTTT
d_call: TRBD1
j_call: TRBJ1-5
clone_size: .
v_call: TRBV3-1/TRBV3-2

cdr3_aa: CASSLDSTANVLTF
cdr3_nt: TGTGCCAGCAGCTTAGACTCGACGGCCAACGTCCTGACTTTC
d_call: .
j_call: TRBJ2-6
clone_size: .
v_call: TRBV7-3

cdr3_aa: CASSAPGQEGNEQFF
cdr3_nt: TGTGCCAGCAGCGCCCCGGGACAGGAAGGCAATGAGCAGTTCTTC
d_call: TRBD1
j_call: TRBJ2-1
clone_size: once
v_call: TRBV9

cdr3_aa: CASRSGIGYTF
cdr3_nt: TGTGCCAGCAGGTCAGGGATTGGCTACACCTTC
d_call: .
j_call: TRBJ1-2
clone_size: .
v_call: TRBV6-5

cdr3_aa: CASSLEEGWNIQYF
cdr3_nt: TGTGCCAGCTCCCTCGAGGAGGGATGGAACATTCAGTACTTC
d_call: .
j_call: TRBJ2-4
clone_size: .
v_call: TRBV2

cdr3_aa: CASSQEGKKETQYF
cdr3_nt: TGCGCCAGCAGCCAAGAGGGCAAGAAGGAGACCCAGTACTTC
d_call: .
j_call: TRBJ2-5
clone_size: .
v_call: TRBV4-1

cdr3_aa: CASVTNSGNTIYF
cdr3_nt: TGTGCCAGCGTGACAAACTCTGGAAACACCATATATTTT
d_call: .
j_call: TRBJ1-3
clone_size: .
v_call: TRBV2

cdr3_aa: CAISESRQGATIYF
cdr3_nt: TGTGCCATCAGTGAGTCGCGGCAGGGTGCCACCATATATTTT
d_call: .
j_call: TRBJ1-3
clone_size: .
v_call: TRBV10-3

cdr3_aa: CASSVEGTGSGGNTIYF
cdr3_nt: TGTGCCAGCAGCGTAGAAGGGACTGGGTCAGGCGGAAACACCATATATTTT
d_call: .
j_call: TRBJ1-3
clone_size: .
v_call: TRBV9

cdr3_aa: CASSYKDTIVNYGYTF
cdr3_nt: TGTGCCAGCAGTTACAAGGACACTATCGTTAACTATGGCTACACCTTC
d_call: .
j_call: TRBJ1-2
clone_size: .
v_call: TRBV6-2/TRBV6-3